The present T cell receptor beta chain was sequenced within a study of Graves' ophthalmopathy and Graves' hyperthyroidism. Broader study findings: Blood contained most expanded thyroid clonotypes exceeding 0.001 frequency.

Beta-chain TCR CDR3 regions were amplified from RNA transcripts. The authors performed first-round RT-PCR with HTBI primers and then a second-round multiplex PCR. Each CDR3 protein is one row after TCRdb ran MiXCR on the multiplex PCR reads. The repertoire has approximately 540,000 distinct CDR3 sequences, under 40% of them found once; the top ten carry about 4%. The germline CDR1 and CDR2 sequences are GTSNPN and SVGIG (reference sequence). The CDR3 contains 13 residues. Trimming removed 3 bases from V and 5 bases from J; junction bases left unmatched: 5. As to this clonotype: Its antigen is unknown.

The hyperthyroidism patients, aged 18 to 65, had been newly diagnosed, with under 2 months' duration. Reliance was placed on clinical symptoms, serum thyroxine, TRAb, thyroid ultrasound and orbital computed tomography for diagnosis. Sequenced sample: peripheral blood or thyroid tissue (not recorded which). J is TRBJ2-7 and V is TRBV30; TRBD1 matches at 9 bases. This sequence was found in an adult man with Graves' hyperthyroidism. The CDR3 bases are TGTGCCTGGAGAAAAAGGGACAGGGACGAGCAGTACTTC. Amino acid sequence: CAWRKRDRDEQYF.